These T cell receptor beta chains were read from a single sample in a study of regulatory T cells in long-lasting Graves disease. TCRdb itself ran the multiplex PCR reads through MiXCR, one entry per CDR3 protein. The repertoire holds a few hundred thousand distinct CDR3 sequences, with about a quarter as singletons. Sequencing was performed on peripheral blood mononuclear cells (PBMCs), taken when the disease was refractory, from a patient treated with antithyroid drugs. Receptor source: a female donor with Graves disease. CDR3s leave out the opening cysteine and the closing phenylalanine or tryptophan. A D gene is named only where the DNA matches it firmly.

v_call	j_call	d_call	cdr3_aa
TRBV6-5	TRBJ2-7	NA	ASSYNGNYEQY
TRBV18	TRBJ2-2	TRBD2	ASSRLEGLTNTGELF
TRBV19	TRBJ1-1	NA	ASSHGTEAF
TRBV2	TRBJ2-2	TRBD2	ASSLAGGQSAFAPGELF
TRBV29-1	TRBJ1-4	NA	SVGEAGKLF
TRBV20-1	TRBJ2-5	TRBD2	SARDSSGSPETQY
TRBV19	TRBJ1-1	NA	ASSRYQNTEAF
TRBV24-1	TRBJ2-5	NA	ATSDSIYETQY
TRBV2	TRBJ2-7	TRBD2	ASLREAGESYEQY
TRBV19	TRBJ2-7	NA	ASSPSSGLGLSYEQY
TRBV7-2	TRBJ1-5	NA	ASSLKDSSNQPQH
TRBV6-1	TRBJ1-2	NA	ASTRWGSYGYT
TRBV20-1	TRBJ2-2	NA	SARLTEAGELF
TRBV19	TRBJ1-5	NA	ASSIDPPAGRANQPQH
TRBV6-1	TRBJ1-6	NA	ASIIDRSNGPLH
TRBV12-3/TRBV12-4	TRBJ1-5	NA	ASSSQAISNQPQH
TRBV28	TRBJ2-4	TRBD2	ASRISGRSAKNIQY
TRBV5-4	TRBJ2-4	TRBD2	ASSRGGAKNIQY
TRBV2	TRBJ1-2	NA	ASSPTGHGYT
TRBV6-1	TRBJ1-1	NA	ASNNMGEAF
TRBV4-1	TRBJ1-4	NA	ASSQDSGTGNEKLF
TRBV20-1	TRBJ2-7	NA	SARESQGTSYEQY
TRBV28	TRBJ2-7	TRBD2	ASSLGLAGPPYEQY
TRBV9	TRBJ2-4	TRBD2	ASNIAGGPKNIQY
TRBV19	TRBJ2-2	NA	ASSISGTGELF
TRBV6-1	TRBJ2-7	NA	ASRALTVASYEQY
TRBV28	TRBJ1-1	TRBD1	ASSLFQGVTEAF
TRBV20-1	NA	TRBD2	SAREGLAGSFYEQF
TRBV20-1	TRBJ1-1	TRBD1	SARQGMNTEAF
TRBV28	TRBJ2-7	TRBD1	ASSLNPSGTGGEQY
TRBV7-9	TRBJ2-7	TRBD2	ASSSGLAGARSYEQY
TRBV2	TRBJ2-1	NA	ASSEETIANEQF